This T cell receptor beta chain comes out of a study of response to subunit inactivated influenza vaccine. Findings and caveats of the study: Every seasonal influenza vaccination brings in few new T cells, the authors suggested.

A remark on this clonotype: The target antigen is unknown.

MiXCR, run by TCRdb on the RT-PCR reads, gives a single entry per CDR3 protein. The repertoire has 400,000 to 550,000 distinct CDR3 sequences, roughly 23% of them found once; the top ten carry under 2.5%. This receptor was taken from a man aged 50 or older who received an inactivated influenza vaccine. Sequencing was performed on CD4+ T cells sorted from PBMCs, taken more than 4 days after vaccination.

The CDR3: CASSLVGRANEQYF. The CDR3 DNA reads TGTGCCAGCAGTTTAGTGGGACGAGCCAACGAGCAGTACTTC. The V and J genes are TRBV28 and TRBJ2-7; TRBD1 or TRBD2 may be the D gene (5 bases each). Between the trimmed V and J ends, which lost 2 bases and 5 bases, there was a span of 13 bases. The germline CDR1 and CDR2 sequences are MDHEN and SYDVKM. The CDR3 runs 14 residues.